This T cell receptor beta chain is from a study of read filtering for tumor transcriptome and immune sequencing. Germline V gene lookup returns CDR1 SNHLY and CDR2 FYNNEI. This CDR3 is built from 14 residues. The ends lost 4 bases at V and 4 bases at J; junction bases unmatched: 6. From approximately 430 ng of RNA, a library with molecular barcoded alpha/delta and beta/gamma adaptors was made. TCRdb re-derived calls from the reads in MiXCR, one entry per CDR3 protein. The profile shows over 80,000 distinct CDR3 sequences, approximately 13% of them singletons. This chain connects TRBV2 to TRBJ2-5; 7 bases are a match to TRBD1. This sequence originates from a donor at least 40 years old with multiple myeloma. Specimen: a population of CD138-negative cells sorted from bone marrow. For the CDR3, the DNA is TGTGCCAGCAGTGTGACAGGGCACCGAGAGACCCAGTACTTC. This gives the protein CASSVTGHRETQYF. Using reference TRBV2 and TRBJ2-5 for the parts outside the CDR3, the full variable domain is EPEVTQTPSHQVTQMGQEVILRCVPISNHLYFYWYRQILGQKVEFLVSFYNNEISEKSEIFDDQFSVERPDGSNFTLKIRSTKLEDSAMYFCASSVTGHRETQYFGPGTRLLVL.